Sequencing of this TCR beta chain was carried out in a study of OX40 agonist ivuxolimab in advanced cancers. Individuals having autoimmune disease history or systemic immunosuppression were not enrolled. Profiled with immunoSEQ multiplex PCR; TCRdb holds only in-frame clones, not every one. The data contain about 38,000 clones, over 60% of them singletons. About this clone itself: No antigen is known for it.

Notes on the study in general: On average, a greater number of expanded clones characterised CD8+ T cells relative to CD4+. Partial responders treated at 0.1-3.0 mg/kg exhibited clonal expansion among the lowest measured.

The germline CDR1 and CDR2 sequences are SGHTA and FQGTGA. The CDR3 runs 13 residues. V lost 1 base and J 7 bases, leaving 7 bases between the germline ends. This clonotype originated in an adult with an advanced solid tumor such as melanoma, head and neck, liver or kidney cancer. The material sequenced was CD4+ or CD8+ T cells sorted from blood, taken in a trial of the OX40 agonist ivuxolimab. This rearrangement joins TRBV7-3 to TRBJ2-2; TRBD1 might be the D (6 bases). The CDR3 bases are TGTGCCAGCAGCTTAAAAGGGGGCGGGGAGCTGTTTTTT. This encodes CASSLKGGGELFF.